This TCR beta chain was sequenced for a study of T cell responses to AZD1222 COVID-19 vaccine. General study findings and limits: Among AZD1222 vaccinees, only 6 or 7 were seropositive at baseline. The sample set comprised mostly white British donors with more females, and clonal diversity was possibly underestimated. Spike-spanning, vaccine-associated CD4 TCRs were dominant at 160-218 and 743-854.

CDR3 length equals 15 residues. Deletions cut 1 base from V and 8 bases from J, with 15 bases between. CDR1 and CDR2 (germline): LNHDA, SQIVND (reference sequence). Libraries were prepared by immunoSEQ multiplex PCR; TCRdb keeps only in-frame clonotypes and omits some of them. The table lists some 120,000 clones, roughly nine tenths of them singletons, with approximately 2.8% in the top ten. Comments on this clone: The antigen remains undetermined.

The clonotype was recovered from an adult in good health. Source: peripheral blood, taken on day 0 of AZD1222 vaccination. The genes are TRBV19 and TRBJ2-1, with D possibly called TRBD1 or TRBD2 (5 bases each). In nucleotides, the CDR3 is TGTGCCAGTAGTATAGGCGCCGGGATAGGGGATGAGCAGTTCTTC. It specifies CASSIGAGIGDEQFF.